The clone carrying this T cell receptor (beta chain) was seen repeatedly, ten times or more. Other DNA sequences in this specimen translate into the identical CDR3. The sample is drawn from a study of blood T cell repertoires in COVID-19. Whole-study context: From T cells, B-cell-depleted T cells, or PBMCs came the material, which was cDNA or gDNA.

The CDR3 has 14 amino acids. Between the trimmed V and J ends, which lost 3 bases and 1 base, there was a span of 9 bases. Looked up from germline, CDR1 is KGHSH and CDR2 is LQKENI. Participants' own reports of clinical history determined their cohort assignment. Sequencing used immunoSEQ multiplex PCR; TCRdb keeps in-frame clones, though not all of them. The sample includes roughly 520,000 clones, 70% to 90% of them seen just once. This sequence was found in a woman aged 40-49 years who had recovered from COVID-19. The sequencing input was PBMCs or T cells enriched from blood (not recorded which). The V call is TRBV18, the J call TRBJ1-1, with D perhaps matching TRBD1 (6 bases). The CDR3 region is CASSPAGANTEAFF. The CDR3 DNA follows: TGTGCCAGCTCACCGGCAGGGGCGAACACTGAAGCTTTCTTT.